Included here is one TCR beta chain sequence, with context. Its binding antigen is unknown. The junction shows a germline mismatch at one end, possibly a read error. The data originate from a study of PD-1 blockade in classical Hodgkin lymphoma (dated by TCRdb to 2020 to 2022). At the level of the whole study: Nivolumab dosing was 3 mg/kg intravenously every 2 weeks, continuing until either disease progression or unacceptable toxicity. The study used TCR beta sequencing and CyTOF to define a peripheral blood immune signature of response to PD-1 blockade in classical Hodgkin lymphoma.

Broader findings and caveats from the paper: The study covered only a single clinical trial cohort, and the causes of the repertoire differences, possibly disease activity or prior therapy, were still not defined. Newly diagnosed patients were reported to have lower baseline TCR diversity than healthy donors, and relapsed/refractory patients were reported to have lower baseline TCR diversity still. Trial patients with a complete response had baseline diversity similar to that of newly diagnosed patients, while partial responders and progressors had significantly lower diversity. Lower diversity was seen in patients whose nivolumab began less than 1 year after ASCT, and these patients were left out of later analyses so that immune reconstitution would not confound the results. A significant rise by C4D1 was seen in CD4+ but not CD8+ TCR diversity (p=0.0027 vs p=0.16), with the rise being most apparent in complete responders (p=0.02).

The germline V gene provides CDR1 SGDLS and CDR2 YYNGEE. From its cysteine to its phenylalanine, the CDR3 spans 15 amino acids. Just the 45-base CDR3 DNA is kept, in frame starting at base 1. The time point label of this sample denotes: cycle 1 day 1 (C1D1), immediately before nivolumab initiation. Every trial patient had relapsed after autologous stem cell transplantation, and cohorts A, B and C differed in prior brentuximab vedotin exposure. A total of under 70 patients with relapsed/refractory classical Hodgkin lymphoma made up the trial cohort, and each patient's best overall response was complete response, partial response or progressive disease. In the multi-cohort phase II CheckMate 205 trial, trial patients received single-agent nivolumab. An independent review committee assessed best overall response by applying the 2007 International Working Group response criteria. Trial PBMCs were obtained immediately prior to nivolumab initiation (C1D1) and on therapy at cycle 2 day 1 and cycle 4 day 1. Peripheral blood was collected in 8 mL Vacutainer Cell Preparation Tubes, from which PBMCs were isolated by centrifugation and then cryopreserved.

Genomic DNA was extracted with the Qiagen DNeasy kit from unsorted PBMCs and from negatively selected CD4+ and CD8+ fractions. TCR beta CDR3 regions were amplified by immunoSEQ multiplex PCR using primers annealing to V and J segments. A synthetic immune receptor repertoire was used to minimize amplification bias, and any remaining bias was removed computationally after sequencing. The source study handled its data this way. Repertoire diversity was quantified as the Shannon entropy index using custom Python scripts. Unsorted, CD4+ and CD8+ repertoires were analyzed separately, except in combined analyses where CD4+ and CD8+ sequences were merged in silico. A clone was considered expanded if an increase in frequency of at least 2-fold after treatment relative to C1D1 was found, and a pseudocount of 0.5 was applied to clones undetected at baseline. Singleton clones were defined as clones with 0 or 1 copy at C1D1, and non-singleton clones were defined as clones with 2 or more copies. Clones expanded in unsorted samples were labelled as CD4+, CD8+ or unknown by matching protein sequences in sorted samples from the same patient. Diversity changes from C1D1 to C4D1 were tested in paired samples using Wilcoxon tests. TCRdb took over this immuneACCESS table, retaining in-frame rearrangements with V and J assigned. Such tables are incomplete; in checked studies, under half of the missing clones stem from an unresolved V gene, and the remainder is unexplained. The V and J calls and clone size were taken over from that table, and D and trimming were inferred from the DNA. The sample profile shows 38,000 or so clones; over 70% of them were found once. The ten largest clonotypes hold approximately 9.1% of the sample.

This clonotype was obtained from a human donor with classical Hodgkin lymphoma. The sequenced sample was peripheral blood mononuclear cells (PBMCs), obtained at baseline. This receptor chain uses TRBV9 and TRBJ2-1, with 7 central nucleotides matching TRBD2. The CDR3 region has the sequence CASSVGDYSDNEQFF. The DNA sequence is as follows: TGTGCCAGCAGCGTAGGGGACTACTCCGACAATGAGCAGTTCTTC.